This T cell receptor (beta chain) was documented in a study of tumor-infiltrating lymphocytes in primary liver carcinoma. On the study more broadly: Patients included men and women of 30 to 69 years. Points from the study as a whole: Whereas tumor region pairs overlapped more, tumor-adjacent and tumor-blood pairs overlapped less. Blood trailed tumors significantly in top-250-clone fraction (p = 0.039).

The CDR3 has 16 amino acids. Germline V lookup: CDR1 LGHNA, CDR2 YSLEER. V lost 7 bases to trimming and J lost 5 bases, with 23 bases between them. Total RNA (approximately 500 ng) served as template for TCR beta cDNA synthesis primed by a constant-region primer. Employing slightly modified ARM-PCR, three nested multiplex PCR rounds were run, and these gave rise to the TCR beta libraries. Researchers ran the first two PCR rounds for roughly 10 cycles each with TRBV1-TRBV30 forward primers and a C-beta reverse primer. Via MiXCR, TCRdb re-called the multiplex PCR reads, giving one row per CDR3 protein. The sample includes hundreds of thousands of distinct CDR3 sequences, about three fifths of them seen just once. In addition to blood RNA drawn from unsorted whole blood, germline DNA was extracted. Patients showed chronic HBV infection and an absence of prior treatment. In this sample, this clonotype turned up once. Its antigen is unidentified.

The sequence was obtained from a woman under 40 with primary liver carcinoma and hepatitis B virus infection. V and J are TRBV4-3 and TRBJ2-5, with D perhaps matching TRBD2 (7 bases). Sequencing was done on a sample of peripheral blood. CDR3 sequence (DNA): TGCGCCAGCACGAAAGGGGGAGGCGGGAGTGGTGAGACCCAGTACTTC. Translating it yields CASTKGGGGSGETQYF.